This record looks at one T cell receptor (beta chain) sequence and its context. The CDR3 totals 15 residues. V was clipped by 7 bases and J by 11 bases, with 21 bases between them. The germline V gene encodes CDR1 MNHNY and CDR2 SVGAGI (reference sequence). The data were obtained in a study of OX40 agonist ivuxolimab in advanced cancers. The table came from immunoSEQ multiplex PCR; TCRdb's copy has only in-frame clones and leaves some out. Seen here are tens of thousands of clones, around 87% observed once, and the top ten hold around 5%. The chain is built from TRBV6-6 and TRBJ1-6; TRBD1 might be the D (5 bases). Sample: CD4+ or CD8+ T cells sorted from blood, taken in a trial of the OX40 agonist ivuxolimab. The receptor comes from an adult with an advanced solid tumor such as melanoma, head and neck, liver or kidney cancer. The CDR3 loop reads CASTRRGGGWTPLHF. CDR3 DNA sequence: TGTGCCAGCACCCGACGGGGGGGTGGCTGGACACCCCTCCACTTT.